The 29 T cell receptor beta chains presented below share a single source sample, sequenced in a study of spatial heterogeneity in lung cancer. The sample's time point: blood at routine non-recurrence follow-up after resection. Unsorted tumor, nontumor lung tissue or cryopreserved PBMC supplied the whole RNA. Each CDR3 protein gets one entry after TCRdb re-called the 5' RACE reads with MiXCR. The sample yields more than 95,000 distinct CDR3 sequences, 9.5% to 15% seen once. The input for sequencing was PBMCs, taken at follow-up. These receptors were obtained from a male donor with early-stage non-small cell lung cancer.

In its sample, this clonotype was seen a few times. The V gene is TRBV9, the J gene TRBJ1-3, with D unresolved. The CDR3 is 16 residues long. Germline V CDR1 and CDR2: SGDLS, YYNGEE. Trimming cost V 2 bases and J 0 bases, with 12 bases left between them. CDR3 sequence (DNA): TGTGCCAGCAGCGTCTCTTCTGGGCTCTCTGGAAACACCATATATTTT. This gives the protein CASSVSSGLSGNTIYF.

The chain couples TRBV19 to TRBJ2-4; 9 nucleotides align to TRBD2. Germline V gene sequence: CDR1 LNHDA, CDR2 SQIVND (reference sequence). The length of the CDR3 is 16 residues. V lost 10 bases to trimming and J lost 4 bases; unmatched junction nucleotides: 14. The CDR3 loop is CATARFPAGGKNIQYF. CDR3 DNA sequence: TGTGCCACCGCCAGGTTTCCAGCGGGGGGTAAAAACATTCAGTACTTC.

This chain links TRBV6-5 with TRBJ2-7; D possibly corresponds to TRBD1 (6 bases). The V gene lost 0 bases and the J gene lost 5 bases, with 17 bases spanning the gap. Looked up from germline, CDR1 is MNHEY and CDR2 is SVGAGI. The CDR3 has 16 amino acids. The CDR3 reads CASSYSVTGRVNEQYF. As DNA, the CDR3 is TGTGCCAGCAGTTACTCGGTAACAGGGCGTGTAAACGAGCAGTACTTC.

The table lists this clonotype with many counts. This chain joins TRBV10-3 and TRBJ1-5; maybe TRBD1 (5 bases). Trimming took off 3 bases at V and 0 bases at J, with 6 bases between the two ends. Germline CDR1 reads ENHRY; CDR2 reads SYGVKD. The CDR3 is 14 amino acids. The CDR3 nucleotides read TGTGCCATCAGTGAAGGGGATAGCAATCAGCCCCAGCATTTT. It specifies CAISEGDSNQPQHF.

The J gene is TRBJ1-6, the V gene TRBV27; TRBD1 might be the D (6 bases). The CDR3 loop spans 15 amino acids. Germline loops: CDR1 MNHEY, CDR2 SMNVEV (reference sequence). Trimming removed 2 bases at V and 2 bases at J, with 7 bases between. This chain's CDR3 is CASSLGTTYNSPLHF. In nucleotides, the CDR3 is TGTGCCAGCAGTTTAGGGACAACCTATAATTCACCCCTCCACTTT.

The chain carries TRBV7-3 and TRBJ2-3, with unresolved D. V lost 3 bases and J lost 12, with 16 bases in between. Germline V lookup: CDR1 SGHTA, CDR2 FQGTGA. The CDR3 consists of 13 residues. The CDR3 coding sequence is TGTGCCAGCAGCTTTCAAGACCCCCCAGATCAGTATTTT. As protein: CASSFQDPPDQYF. The variable domain in full, with the rest retrieved from reference TRBV7-3 and TRBJ2-3, is GAGVSQTPSNKVTEKGKYVELRCDPISGHTALYWYRQSLGQGPEFLIYFQGTGAADDSGLPNDRFFAVRPEGSVSTLKIQRTERGDSAVYLCASSFQDPPDQYFGPGTRLTVL.

In this sample, this clonotype turned up many times. The V gene is TRBV12-3 or TRBV12-4, the J gene TRBJ1-1, with D perhaps matching TRBD1 (5 bases). This CDR3 has 16 amino acids. The germline V and J ends were trimmed by 1 base and 3 bases, with 15 bases remaining between them. CDR3 DNA sequence: TGTGCCAGCAGTTTAGGGCGGGGGATGATACACACTGAAGCTTTCTTT. Translation gives CASSLGRGMIHTEAFF.

This clonotype occurred a few times. The chain uses TRBV18 and TRBJ2-1; D is unresolved. V shed 0 bases and J shed 8 bases, with 8 bases lying between them. This CDR3 spans 13 amino acids. Germline V gene data show CDR1 as KGHSH and CDR2 as LQKENI. CDR3 nucleotide sequence: TGTGCCAGCTCACCACCCAGCTTCTATGAGCAGTTCTTC. As protein: CASSPPSFYEQFF.

This clonotype was seen more than once but under ten times. The rearrangement joins TRBV20-1 to TRBJ1-5; a possible D gene is TRBD1 (5 bases). V lost 6 bases and J 5 bases, leaving 14 bases between the germline ends. The CDR3 extends over 13 amino acids. Germline CDR1 DFQATT, CDR2 SNEGSKA (reference sequence). In DNA, the CDR3 is TGCAGTGCCCTGGCGGACACCGATCAGCCCCAGCATTTT. Residues: CSALADTDQPQHF.

The chain links TRBV9 to TRBJ2-2, with TRBD2 matching 8 bases. Trimming cost V 3 bases and J 6 bases; bases outside gene matches: 7. The CDR3 consists of 15 residues. Germline V gene lookup returns CDR1 SGDLS and CDR2 YYNGEE. The CDR3 DNA sequence: TGTGCCAGCAGCGCGGCCGGGACTAGGGCCGGGGAGCTGTTTTTT. This sequence encodes CASSAAGTRAGELFF.

This sequence joins TRBV2 and TRBJ2-1; 13 nucleotides match TRBD2. V trimming: 4 bases; J trimming: 6 bases; junction bases outside the gene matches: 3. Looked up from germline, CDR1 is SNHLY and CDR2 is FYNNEI. The CDR3 loop spans 15 amino acids. The CDR3 is CASSGTSGGINEQFF. Here the CDR3 DNA reads TGTGCCAGCAGTGGGACTAGCGGGGGTATCAATGAGCAGTTCTTC.

A few counts support this clonotype. V gene TRBV5-4 combines with J gene TRBJ2-7; 11 positions match TRBD1. J lost 6 bases, V lost 0 bases, and 5 bases had no gene match. The V gene's germline CDR1 is SGHNT and CDR2 YYREEE (reference sequence). The CDR3 sequence is 15 residues long. The CDR3 nucleotides read TGTGCCAGCAGCTTGGCCCCGGGGACAGGGGGCGAGCAGTACTTC. It codes for CASSLAPGTGGEQYF.

This chain uses TRBV10-1 with TRBJ2-2, with TRBD1 identical over 9 bases. Germline lookup yields CDR1 WNHNN and CDR2 SYGVQD (reference sequence). This CDR3 comprises 14 residues. Trimming cost V 5 bases and J 5 bases; bases outside gene matches: 3. In DNA, the CDR3 is TGCGCCAGCAGTCGGGACAGGGCGACCGGGGAGCTGTTTTTT. Residues: CASSRDRATGELFF.

This clonotype turned up a few times. This chain links TRBV24-1 with TRBJ2-1, with D possibly being TRBD2 (5 bases). CDR1 is KGHDR and CDR2 is SFDVKD in the germline V gene. This CDR3 has 16 amino acids. V was cut by 6 bases and J by 7 bases, with 21 bases left in between. CDR3 protein: CATSNGGRGYVNEQFF. CDR3 bases: TGTGCCACCAGTAACGGTGGTAGAGGGTATGTGAATGAGCAGTTCTTC.

This clonotype was found many times. This chain joins TRBV5-5 and TRBJ2-1; D may match TRBD1 or TRBD2 (5 bases each). The CDR3 is 13 amino acids. Trimming cost V 0 bases and J 9 bases, with 10 bases left between them. Per the germline V gene, CDR1 is SGHKS and CDR2 is YYEKEE (reference sequence). Written as DNA, the CDR3 is TGTGCCAGCAGCTTGGGGGGGAAGAGTGAGCAGTTCTTC. Its protein product is CASSLGGKSEQFF.

This clonotype was recorded at least ten times. The chain joins TRBV5-1 to TRBJ1-1; a weak D match, TRBD1 (6 bases). The germline CDR1 and CDR2 sequences are SGHRS and YFSETQ. Trimming took off 0 bases at V and 0 bases at J, with 12 bases between the two ends. CDR3 length equals 16 residues. CDR3 in DNA: TGCGCCAGCAGCTTGGTAGGGGACACAGTGAACACTGAAGCTTTCTTT. Its protein product is CASSLVGDTVNTEAFF.

V is TRBV6-1 and J is TRBJ2-3; TRBD1 matches at 7 bases. Germline V gives CDR1 MNHNS, CDR2 SASEGT. With V trimmed by 2 bases and J by 5 bases, 10 bases remained unmatched. The CDR3 spans 16 residues. CDR3 sequence reads: CASSEMRGQNRDTQYF. CDR3 in DNA: TGTGCCAGCAGTGAAATGAGGGGACAGAACCGAGATACGCAGTATTTT.

The chain couples TRBV24-1 to TRBJ2-2; TRBD1 is a possible D gene (6 bases). Germline V gives CDR1 KGHDR, CDR2 SFDVKD. V lost 5 bases and J 1 base, leaving 13 bases between the germline ends. The CDR3 spans 16 residues. The DNA of the CDR3 is TGTGCCACCAGTGGACCGAGGACAGTGAACACCGGGGAGCTGTTTTTT. Translating gives CATSGPRTVNTGELFF.

V usage is TRBV6-2 or TRBV6-3 and J usage is TRBJ1-5; perhaps TRBD1 as D (6 bases). Germline assignment: CDR1 MNHEY and CDR2 SVGEGT. V gave up 2 bases and J gave up 11 bases, with 19 bases separating them. The CDR3 loop spans 15 amino acids. CDR3 DNA sequence: TGTGCCAGCAGTTACCGCGGACAGTCCGTGGATGCCCAGCATTTT. Translating it yields CASSYRGQSVDAQHF.

This clonotype was detected many times. The rearrangement links TRBV7-9 to TRBJ2-5, with D tentatively TRBD2 (7 bases). The V gene lost 5 bases and the J gene lost 1 base, with 26 bases spanning the gap. The CDR3 has 19 amino acids. The germline CDR1 and CDR2 sequences are SEHNR and FQNEAQ (reference sequence). CDR3 DNA sequence: TGTGCCAGCAGCCTCGGCGGTTGGCGGGGGCCAAAACGCCAAGAGACCCAGTACTTC. Its protein product is CASSLGGWRGPKRQETQYF.

There are a few counts of this clonotype. This rearrangement joins TRBV6-5 to TRBJ1-1; TRBD1 is a possible D gene (6 bases). The germline V and J ends were trimmed by 5 bases and 2 bases, with 12 bases remaining between them. Germline CDR1 and CDR2: MNHEY and SVGAGI. This CDR3 contains 14 residues. In nucleotides, the CDR3 is TGTGCCAGCAGTGCTCCAGGGACAAACACTGAAGCTTTCTTT. It specifies CASSAPGTNTEAFF.

The V call is TRBV2, the J call TRBJ2-1; 9 nucleotides line up with TRBD1. The CDR3 loop spans 14 amino acids. V was clipped by 7 bases and J by 9 bases; unmatched bases: 10. CDR1 and CDR2 (germline): SNHLY, FYNNEI. The CDR3 DNA is TGTGCCAGCATCCGGGACAGGGACTTCGGTGAGCAGTTCTTC. Protein: CASIRDRDFGEQFF.

This clonotype was seen many times. V and J are TRBV28 and TRBJ2-5; TRBD2 agrees at 7 bases. CDR3 length: 15 residues. Germline lookup yields CDR1 MDHEN and CDR2 SYDVKM. V lost 4 bases to trimming and J lost 2 bases; unmatched junction nucleotides: 7. DNA for the CDR3: TGTGCCAGCAGTTCGCCGGGGAGGGGACAAGAGACCCAGTACTTC. Residues: CASSSPGRGQETQYF.

As concerns this clonotype: This could be a read error, since a much larger clone is one nucleotide away. The chain recombines TRBV15 with TRBJ1-1, with 12 bases that match TRBD1. Germline assignment: CDR1 LNHNV and CDR2 YYDKDF (reference sequence). The CDR3 contains 14 residues. DNA for the CDR3: TGTACCACCAATAGGGACAGGGGGCAAAATGAAGCTTTCTTT. This encodes CTTNRDRGQNEAFF.

The chain employs TRBV20-1 and TRBJ2-6; D not certain. The germline V gene encodes CDR1 DFQATT and CDR2 SNEGSKA (reference sequence). Between the trimmed V and J ends, which lost 2 bases and 1 base, there was a span of 6 bases. The CDR3 consists of 14 residues. The CDR3 loop is CSARKVSGANVLTF. The DNA of the CDR3 is TGCAGTGCTAGAAAGGTTTCTGGGGCCAACGTCCTGACTTTC.

This clonotype has only a few counts. Written as DNA, the CDR3 is TGTGCCAGTAGTATTAAGGGAGGACAGCTCCTTAATGAAAAACTGTTTTTT. Translating it yields CASSIKGGQLLNEKLFF. The chain employs TRBV19 and TRBJ1-4, with D possibly matching TRBD1 (6 bases). Germline V gives CDR1 LNHDA, CDR2 SQIVND (reference sequence). Trimming stripped 3 bases from V and 4 bases from J, with 18 bases between. The CDR3 consists of 17 residues.

This clonotype appeared a few times. V and J are TRBV23-1 and TRBJ2-1; TRBD2 matches 7 bases. TRBV23-1 is given ORF status, its function remaining uncertain. The length of the CDR3 is 15 residues. Trimming took 7 bases from V and 6 from J; bases not matched to a gene: 12. The CDR3 region is CASNPLAGDSNEQFF. As DNA, the CDR3 is TGCGCCAGCAACCCTCTCGCGGGGGATAGCAATGAGCAGTTCTTC.

The V call is TRBV28, the J call TRBJ2-7; D is perhaps TRBD1 (6 bases). CDR3 length: 15 amino acids. Trimming stripped 7 bases from V and 1 base from J, with 17 bases between. The V gene's germline CDR1 is MDHEN and CDR2 SYDVKM. The CDR3 DNA follows: TGTGCCAGCAACTCCCGGGACACCATTTCCTACGAGCAGTACTTC. It specifies CASNSRDTISYEQYF.

This clonotype was counted at least ten times. The V gene is TRBV7-8, the J gene TRBJ2-4; 10 bases match TRBD1. The CDR3 extends over 15 amino acids. Unmatched junction bases numbered 2, after V lost 4 bases and J lost 2 bases. Germline V gene data show CDR1 as SGHVS and CDR2 as FQNEAQ. DNA for the CDR3: TGTGCCAGCAGCTGGACAGGGGGTACCAAAAACATTCAGTACTTC. Its protein product is CASSWTGGTKNIQYF.